What follows describes a single T cell receptor (beta chain). Its antigen has not been determined. No per-base quality is available; no much larger clone lies one base away. The donors belonged to the validation cohort of over a hundred subjects, which was separate from the roughly 680-subject first cohort. The sample belongs to a study of cytomegalovirus exposure and HLA in healthy donors (dated by TCRdb to 2016 to 2017). About the investigation overall: A later analysis indicated that the 120 validation repertoires were generated on the platform also employed for the approximately 700 repertoires of the first cohort. The aim of the study was to test whether cataloging public T cell receptors could identify signatures of past pathogen exposure. High-throughput TCR immunosequencing, statistical association of individual TCRs with disease status, and machine learning were combined to predict cytomegalovirus infection status. A separate validation cohort of approximately 120 different subjects was used in addition to the roughly 670-subject first cohort. Summary of the overall study and its limitations: While some public TCRs were present in many individuals, most TCR sequences turned up only very rarely across donors. According to the authors, the approach could potentially be generalized to other disease states and immunological phenotypes. The classifier was reported to diagnose cytomegalovirus status with high specificity and sensitivity in both the original and validation cohorts. A later analysis had no HLA typing for the validation cohort, so co-occurrence there was scored across all 110 or so repertoires. Of the cluster scores, roughly 95% were above 0 in a later analysis, which found that TCRs clustered in the first cohort also tended to co-occur in the 130 or so validation repertoires. In the study, approximately 160 TCR beta chains were listed as associated with cytomegalovirus. A few of the identified cytomegalovirus-associated TCR beta chains were confirmed in vitro to be specific for cytomegalovirus antigens.

To prepare the library, the immunoSEQ multiplex PCR assay was applied. Processing in the source paper ran as follows. To diagnose cytomegalovirus status from the catalog of TCR beta chain sequences, a statistical classification framework was built. TCRdb took over this immuneACCESS table, retaining in-frame rearrangements with V and J assigned. Such tables are incomplete; in checked studies, under half of the missing clones stem from an unresolved V gene, and the remainder is unexplained. From that table come the V and J calls and clone size; the DNA was used to work out D and trimming. This sample gives about 200,000 clones in total; roughly 82% of them show up just once. The ten largest clones take up roughly 12% of the sample. The junction shows trimming of 6 bases on V and 3 bases on J, and the gene matches do not reach 2 bases of it. Looking up the germline V gene (reference sequence) yields CDR1 SEHNR and CDR2 FQNEAQ. The CDR3 sequence holds 13 residues, the cysteine and phenylalanine included. Solely the CDR3 DNA is kept, with 39 bases framed from the first base.

The sample consisted of PBMCs. Rearrangement joined TRBV7-9 to TRBJ2-7, and 10 junction bases match TRBD1. The TCR originated in a woman in her thirties in good health and CMV-seropositive. In nucleotides, the sequence is TGTGCCAGCAGGAGGACAGGGGGCTACGAGCAGTACTTC. This encodes CASRRTGGYEQYF. The CDR3, completed at both ends by the reference TRBV7-9 and TRBJ2-7 genes, gives the full variable domain DTGVSQNPRHKITKRGQNVTFRCDPISEHNRLYWYRQTLGQGPEFLTYFQNEAQLEKSRLLSDRFSAERPKGSFSTLEIQRTEQGDSAMYLCASRRTGGYEQYFGPGTRLTVT.